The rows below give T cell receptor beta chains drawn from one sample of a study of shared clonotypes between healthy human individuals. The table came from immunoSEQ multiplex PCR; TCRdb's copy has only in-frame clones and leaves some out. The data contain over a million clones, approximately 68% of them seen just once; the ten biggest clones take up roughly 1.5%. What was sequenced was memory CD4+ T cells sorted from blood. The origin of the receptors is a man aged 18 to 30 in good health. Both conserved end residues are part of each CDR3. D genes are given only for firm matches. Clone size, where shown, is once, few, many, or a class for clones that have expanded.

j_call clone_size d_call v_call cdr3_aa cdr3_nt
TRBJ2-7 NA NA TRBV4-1 CASSQDRIVSYEQYF TGCGCCAGCAGCCAAGATAGAATAGTTTCCTACGAGCAGTACTTC
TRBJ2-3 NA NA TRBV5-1 CASSFSGMDRDTQYF TGCGCCAGCAGCTTCTCAGGGATGGATCGAGATACGCAGTATTTT
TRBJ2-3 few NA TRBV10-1 CASSESRTGGNGDTQYF TGCGCCAGCAGTGAGTCGAGGACGGGCGGGAACGGAGATACGCAGTATTTT
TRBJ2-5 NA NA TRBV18 CASSRGPGETQYF TGTGCCAGCTCGAGAGGGCCGGGGGAGACCCAGTACTTC
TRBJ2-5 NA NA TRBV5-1 CASSLKGGETQYF TGCGCCAGCAGCTTGAAAGGGGGGGAGACCCAGTACTTC
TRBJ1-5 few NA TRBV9 CASGPDRFYQPQHF TGTGCCAGCGGACCAGACAGGTTTTATCAGCCCCAGCATTTT
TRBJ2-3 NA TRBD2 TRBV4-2 CASSLRGGADNTQYF TGTGCCAGCAGCCTACGCGGGGGGGCCGATAATACGCAGTATTTT
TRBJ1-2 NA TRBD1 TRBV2 CASSGGQAGYTF TGTGCCAGCAGCGGCGGACAGGCTGGCTACACCTTC
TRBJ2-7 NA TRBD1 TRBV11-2 CASSPRRDRAHEQYF TGTGCCAGCAGCCCACGCCGGGACAGGGCTCACGAGCAGTACTTC
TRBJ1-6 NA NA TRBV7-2 CASSFLHREGNSPLHF TGTGCCAGCAGCTTCCTTCACAGGGAGGGCAATTCACCCCTCCACTTT
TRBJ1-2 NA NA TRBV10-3 CAISPGGNGYTF TGTGCCATCAGTCCCGGGGGTAACGGCTACACCTTC
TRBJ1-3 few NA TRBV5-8 CASSPALAGNTIYF TGTGCCAGCAGCCCTGCCCTTGCAGGAAACACCATATATTTT
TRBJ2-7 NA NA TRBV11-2 CASSLSSRGYEQYF TGTGCCAGCAGCTTATCTTCGAGAGGGTACGAGCAGTACTTC
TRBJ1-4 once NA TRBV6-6 CASRGLYNEKLFF TGTGCCAGCAGGGGTCTTTATAATGAAAAACTGTTTTTT
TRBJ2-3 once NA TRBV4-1 CASSQGAPRLSTDTQYF TGCGCCAGCAGCCAAGGCGCACCGAGACTCAGCACAGATACGCAGTATTTT
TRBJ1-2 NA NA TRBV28 CASSLTRQSNYGYTF TGTGCCAGCAGTTTAACTAGACAGTCAAACTATGGCTACACCTTC